This T cell receptor beta chain derives from a study of T cells in Graves' hyperthyroidism and ophthalmopathy. In the study overall: Sampling of peripheral blood happened at initial diagnosis, prior to any treatment.

Losses at the gene ends were 2 bases for V and 2 bases for J; bases not matched to a gene: 4. CDR3 size: 16 residues. Germline CDR1 reads SNHLY; CDR2 reads FYNNEI. Thyroid ultrasound, orbital computed tomography, clinical symptoms, and serum thyroxine and TRAb underpinned diagnoses. Researchers amplified the TCR beta CDR3 regions from RNA transcripts. A first-round RT-PCR of the TCR CDR3 used the HTBI primer set. TCRdb independently ran MiXCR on the multiplex PCR reads; one entry per CDR3 protein. The sample includes about 590,000 distinct CDR3 sequences, around 14% of them seen just once. Many counts were recorded for this clonotype.

The chain uses TRBV2 and TRBJ1-4, with 8 positions matching TRBD1. The sequenced material came from blood. The receptor was derived from a woman younger than 35 with Graves' ophthalmopathy. Written as DNA, the CDR3 is TGTGCCAGCAGTGAACGGACAGGGCGGACTAATGAAAAACTGTTTTTT. Its translation is CASSERTGRTNEKLFF.